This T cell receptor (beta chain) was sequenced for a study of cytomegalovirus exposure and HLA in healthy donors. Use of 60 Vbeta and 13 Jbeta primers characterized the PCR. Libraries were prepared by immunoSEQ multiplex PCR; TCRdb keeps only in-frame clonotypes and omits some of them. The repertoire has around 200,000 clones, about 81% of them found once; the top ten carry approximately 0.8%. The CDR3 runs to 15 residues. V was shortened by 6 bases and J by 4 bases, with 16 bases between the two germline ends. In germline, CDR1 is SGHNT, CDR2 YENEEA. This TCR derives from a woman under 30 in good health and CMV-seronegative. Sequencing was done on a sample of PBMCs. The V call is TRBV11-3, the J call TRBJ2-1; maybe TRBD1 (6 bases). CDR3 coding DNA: TGTGCCAGCAGTAGGGGGTTGTTTCGTTACAATGAGCAGTTCTTC. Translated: CASSRGLFRYNEQFF.